The present TCR beta chain was sequenced within a study of shared clonotypes between healthy human individuals. The repertoire was sequenced with immunoSEQ multiplex PCR; TCRdb's copy has only in-frame clones and lacks some. The table has about 1.1 million clones, roughly 74% seen once. V lost 3 bases to trimming and J lost 12 bases, with 13 bases between them. The CDR3 has 11 amino acids. Per the germline V gene, CDR1 is DFQATT and CDR2 is SNEGSKA (reference sequence). Each sample came from a Caucasian adult donor living in Nashville, Tennessee. This clone is a singleton in its sample. This chain links TRBV20-1 with TRBJ2-3; D not resolved. Source material: memory CD4+ T cells from PBMCs. Subset reported: CD45RA-negative fraction. This receptor was obtained from a man aged 18 to 29 in good health. Some clones in this sample may be carry-over from other donors' samples. The CDR3 reads CSARLGWEQYF. CDR3 coding DNA: TGCAGTGCTAGGCTAGGGTGGGAACAGTATTTT.